This T cell receptor beta chain was recovered during a study of blood T cells in healthy people across ages (dated by TCRdb to the mid-2010s). In terms of the full investigation: In model experiments, roughly one uniquely barcoded TCR beta cDNA molecule per two T cells was captured by template switching. Age-related changes in TCR beta repertoire diversity were measured in the study by deep sequencing normalized with unique cDNA molecular identifiers. The donors were split into four age groups: young (average around 17 years), middle-aged (roughly 40), aged (more than 55) and long-lived (over 80). To avoid experimental bias, donors of different ages were randomly spread across the sequencing lanes. For two donors (one aged 18 to 29 and one aged 80 or older), the study analyzed two additional independent replicas of 1 million unique cDNA reads from the same blood draw. Broader findings and caveats from the paper: Compared with the aged group, the long-lived group had more naive CD4+ T cells, fewer expanded clones and increased TCR diversity, suggesting age selection. As age increased, observed TCR beta diversity per million T cells dropped in a roughly linear way, and a significant reduction was already evident by age 40. Estimates of total diversity based on one million sequenced T cells were regarded as lower bounds and as underestimates. Donor CMV infection status was unknown, potentially confounding age-related changes in expanded clonotypes. A strong correlation was found between observed TCR beta diversity and the percentage of naive T cells measured by flow cytometry. Since profiling was done on bulk unsorted PBMCs, naive and antigen-experienced compartments could not be conclusively compared.

V has 3 bases trimmed and J has 6 bases trimmed; junction bases matching no gene number 12. The CDR3 holds 15 amino acids from the cysteine to the phenylalanine. The only DNA kept is the CDR3, 45 bases in frame from the first base. CDR1 DFQATT and CDR2 SNEGSKA were looked up in the germline V gene (reference sequence). Systemically healthy Caucasian individuals from Russia, approximately 39 in total and aged about 6 to 95 years, were included as donors. Ten milliliters of peripheral blood were drawn from each donor into EDTA-treated Vacutainer tubes. Ficoll-Paque density-gradient centrifugation was used to isolate PBMCs, with at least 7 million per sample. Trizol reagent was used to extract total RNA from PBMCs, with at least 5.5 micrograms per sample. For every donor, an aliquot of PBMCs went through flow cytometry to measure the percentages of naive CD45RAhigh/CD27high T cells. The library was obtained by 5' RACE. Sequencing was carried out with an Illumina HiSeq 2500. The second PCR ran for about 6 to 11 cycles and used a J-beta primer mix along with a sample-barcoded 5' primer. Each TCR beta cDNA molecule received a unique molecular identifier from a template-switch 5' adaptor carrying 12 random nucleotides. Each sample yielded at least 3 million CDR3-containing paired-end reads. The Mint cDNA synthesis kit, primed by a TRBC-specific oligonucleotide, was used to synthesize first-strand cDNA from all RNA. Following uracil-DNA glycosylase treatment, a first 18-cycle PCR with universal primers M1SS and BC2_uni_R was performed on all cDNA. In the source study's methods: For normalization, 1 million high-quality reads were randomly selected from each sample, with every read carrying a distinct molecular identifier. Reads with shared molecular identifiers were discarded instead of being binned into consensus sequences. MiTCR, run with a Q25 quality threshold and the strictest error-elimination algorithm, handled CDR3 identification, clonotype clustering and error correction. A nonparametric unseen species model with Euler transformation was used to estimate lower-bound total TCR beta diversity. TCRdb trimmed public reads at Q25 via fastp, called clones via MiXCR and kept in-frame beta chains. Here each entry gathers all rows of one CDR3 protein and keeps the most common genes and DNA. The V and J calls and clone size are TCRdb's, not the authors'. The sample table lists about 640,000 distinct CDR3 sequences, around three fifths of them with a count of one. Together, the top ten hold 35% to 40% of the sample.

This clonotype was seen only once. No cognate antigen has been identified for it. No base-level quality is on record; no much larger clone is a single base apart. One read amounts to weak evidence. The specimen was blood. Rearrangement joined TRBV20-1 to TRBJ1-1; TRBD1 matches 8 bases in the middle. The receptor was derived from a man aged 55 to 70 in good health. The CDR3 in this case is CSASDWGQAGAEAFF. The DNA reads TGCAGTGCTAGCGATTGGGGACAGGCGGGGGCTGAAGCTTTCTTT.